These 28 T cell receptor beta chains share one sample of origin, sequenced in a study of cytomegalovirus exposure and HLA in healthy donors. Vbeta (60) and Jbeta (13) primers were used in the PCR. Using immunoSEQ multiplex PCR, the repertoire was profiled, and TCRdb retains in-frame clones only, with some absent. The data hold some 85,000 clones, with roughly 80% observed a single time. Sequenced input: PBMCs. The receptors stem from a middle-aged man in good health and CMV-seronegative.

The chain joins TRBV2 to TRBJ1-5, with D uncertain. CDR1 is SNHLY and CDR2 is FYNNEI in the germline V gene. The CDR3 has 15 amino acids. V dropped 3 bases and J dropped 6 bases, with 15 bases sitting between them. The CDR3 here is CASSDLGKVGQPQHF. The DNA of the CDR3 is TGTGCCAGCAGTGACCTCGGGAAGGTGGGTCAGCCCCAGCATTTT.

This chain uses TRBV6-5 with TRBJ1-2, with D uncertain. This CDR3 has 12 amino acids. Trimming shortened V by 6 bases and J by 8 bases, and 13 bases separated the two germline ends. Germline V gene sequence: CDR1 MNHEY, CDR2 SVGAGI. CDR3 amino acids: CASSEDNEGYTF. Written as DNA, the CDR3 is TGTGCCAGCAGCGAAGACAATGAGGGCTACACCTTC.

This chain links TRBV5-4 with TRBJ2-5; TRBD2 aligns across 7 bases. V trimming: 2 bases; J trimming: 4 bases; junction bases outside the gene matches: 8. Looked up from germline, CDR1 is SGHNT and CDR2 is YYREEE (reference sequence). CDR3 length: 15 residues. CDR3 region: CASSFAGRVGETQYF. The CDR3 DNA reads as TGTGCCAGCAGCTTCGCGGGGAGGGTCGGAGAGACCCAGTACTTC.

This sequence joins TRBV4-1 and TRBJ1-2, with a possible D match to TRBD1 (5 bases). The germline V gene encodes CDR1 MGHRA and CDR2 YSYEKL. The CDR3 loop spans 15 amino acids. The V end was cut by 0 bases, the J end by 4 bases, with 12 bases between. The CDR3 here is CASSQDPRATYGYTF. In DNA, the CDR3 is TGCGCCAGCAGCCAAGATCCCAGGGCTACCTATGGCTACACCTTC.

This chain joins TRBV5-6 and TRBJ2-1; D is unresolved. V was cut by 6 bases and J by 5 bases, with 9 bases left in between. Per the germline V gene, CDR1 is SGHDT and CDR2 is YYEEEE. The length of the CDR3 is 12 residues. The CDR3 loop reads CASMGWDNEQFF. CDR3 coding DNA: TGTGCCAGCATGGGCTGGGACAATGAGCAGTTCTTC.

The genes are TRBV6-4 and TRBJ1-6; 7 nucleotides align to TRBD1. Per germline, CDR1 MRHNA and CDR2 SNTAGT. This CDR3 is 14 amino acids long. V was clipped by 5 bases and J by 8 bases; unmatched bases: 6. The CDR3 sequence is CASSRQGLDSPLHF. CDR3 coding DNA: TGTGCCAGCAGTAGACAGGGTTTGGATTCACCCCTCCACTTT.

The chain uses TRBV7-3 and TRBJ2-1, with 8 bases fitting TRBD2. This CDR3 spans 14 amino acids. The germline V gene has CDR1 SGHTA and CDR2 FQGTGA. V was pared by 4 bases and J by 9 bases, with 8 bases of the junction left unmatched. The DNA of the CDR3 is TGTGCCAGCAGCTCCGGACTAGCTGTCCGTGAGCAGTTCTTC. This sequence encodes CASSSGLAVREQFF.

The chain employs TRBV18 and TRBJ1-1; weak D call: TRBD1 (5 bases). CDR3 length: 15 residues. V lost 0 bases and J lost 4, with 12 bases in between. Germline V CDR1 and CDR2: KGHSH, LQKENI. The CDR3 reads CASSPPMGGGTEAFF. As DNA, the CDR3 is TGTGCCAGCTCACCACCGATGGGGGGAGGCACTGAAGCTTTCTTT.

In this sample, this clone turned up a few times. CDR3 sequence: CASSLEGAGETQYF. CDR3 in DNA: TGTGCCAGCAGCTTAGAGGGGGCTGGGGAGACCCAGTACTTC. The chain combines TRBV7-6 with TRBJ2-5; 7 bases fit TRBD1. The CDR3 has 14 amino acids. V lost 1 base, J lost 5 bases, and 4 bases stayed unmatched. Germline CDR1 SGHVS, CDR2 FNYEAQ.

The chain recombines TRBV12-5 with TRBJ2-3; D is perhaps TRBD2 (7 bases). Germline V gene sequence: CDR1 LGHNT, CDR2 FRNRAP. V was clipped by 0 bases and J by 6 bases, with 16 bases between them. The CDR3 is made up of 16 amino acids. The CDR3 sequence: CASGLVLGGGPDTQYF. CDR3 DNA sequence: TGTGCTAGTGGTTTGGTACTAGGGGGGGGCCCCGATACGCAGTATTTT.

The genes are TRBV9 and TRBJ1-2; weak D call: TRBD1 (6 bases). Germline CDR1 SGDLS, CDR2 YYNGEE. The CDR3 is 12 residues long. V was pared by 1 base and J by 8 bases, with 9 bases between. The DNA of the CDR3 is TGTGCCAGCAGCGTACTAGGGGGAGGCTACACCTTC. This encodes CASSVLGGGYTF.

The chain links TRBV4-3 to TRBJ2-2, with D tentatively TRBD2 (6 bases). With 0 bases removed from V and 1 base from J, the gap between germline ends came to 12 bases. This CDR3 spans 17 amino acids. The germline V gene encodes CDR1 LGHNA and CDR2 YSLEER. This chain's CDR3 is CASSQEVRGKNTGELFF. CDR3 coding DNA: TGCGCCAGCAGCCAAGAGGTTCGGGGGAAGAACACCGGGGAGCTGTTTTTT.

The CDR3 is CASSIQTSGPSGTQYF. CDR3 DNA: TGTGCCAGCAGCATCCAGACTAGCGGGCCCTCAGGTACGCAGTATTTT. This chain uses TRBV5-6 with TRBJ2-3, with 10 positions matching TRBD2. After removal of 4 bases from V and 8 bases from J, the junction contained 13 bases not matched to a gene. The CDR3 covers 16 residues. Per the germline V gene, CDR1 is SGHDT and CDR2 is YYEEEE.

The V and J genes are TRBV27 and TRBJ1-2; 7 bases fit TRBD1. The CDR3 is 13 amino acids. The V gene end was trimmed by 2 bases and the J gene end by 7 bases; junction bases not matched to a gene: 4. In germline, CDR1 is MNHEY, CDR2 SMNVEV (reference sequence). As DNA, the CDR3 is TGTGCCAGCAGTTTAAGGACAGGAGGTGGCTACACCTTC. This translates into CASSLRTGGGYTF.

In this sample, this clone turned up a few times. V is TRBV5-4 and J is TRBJ2-7, with unresolved D. Germline-derived CDR1 and CDR2 are SGHNT and YYREEE (reference sequence). Trimming stripped 6 bases from V and 2 bases from J, with 15 bases between. The CDR3 runs to 14 residues. CDR3 coding DNA: TGTGCCAGCAAAAAAGAGGATTCACCCTACGAGCAGTACTTC. Amino acids: CASKKEDSPYEQYF.

The rearrangement joins TRBV7-9 to TRBJ2-7, with 11 bases lining up with TRBD2. CDR1 SEHNR and CDR2 FQNEAQ come from the germline V gene (reference sequence). J was trimmed by 0 bases and V by 5 bases; bases with no gene match: 6. This CDR3 has 16 amino acids. The CDR3 loop is CASSQTSGTISYEQYF. The CDR3 nucleotides read TGTGCCAGCAGCCAGACTAGCGGGACTATCTCCTACGAGCAGTACTTC.

The rearrangement uses TRBV19 and TRBJ1-5; 11 bases agree with TRBD1. Looked up from germline, CDR1 is LNHDA and CDR2 is SQIVND (reference sequence). This CDR3 contains 14 residues. Trimming at V came to 9 bases and at J to 6 bases, leaving 7 bases not matched to a gene. CDR3 sequence (DNA): TGTGCCAGCGCGGACAGGGGGCTACGTCAGCCCCAGCATTTT. Translating gives CASADRGLRQPQHF.

The rearrangement joins TRBV7-9 to TRBJ2-6, with 7 bases matching TRBD2. Looked up from germline, CDR1 is SEHNR and CDR2 is FQNEAQ (reference sequence). The CDR3 loop spans 16 amino acids. The ends lost 6 bases at V and 0 bases at J; junction bases unmatched: 5. CDR3 bases: TGTGCCAGCAGTTTGGGGGGGAGCTCTGGGGCCAACGTCCTGACTTTC. This sequence encodes CASSLGGSSGANVLTF.

V gene TRBV9 combines with J gene TRBJ1-1, with D possibly matching TRBD1 (5 bases). Trimming removed 0 bases from V and 5 bases from J, with 14 bases in between. Germline lookup yields CDR1 SGDLS and CDR2 YYNGEE. The CDR3 has 15 residues. The CDR3 is CASSVEGRVRTEAFF. The CDR3 DNA sequence: TGTGCCAGCAGCGTAGAGGGGAGGGTTCGGACTGAAGCTTTCTTT. Drawing the rest from reference TRBV9 and TRBJ1-1, the complete variable domain is DSGVTQTPKHLITATGQRVTLRCSPRSGDLSVYWYQQSLDQGLQFLIQYYNGEERAKGNILERFSAQQFPDLHSELNLSSLELGDSALYFCASSVEGRVRTEAFFGQGTRLTVV.

CDR3 region: CASSPPNPTQGIYF. CDR3 nucleotides: TGTGCCAGCTCACCACCGAACCCTACACAGGGTATATATTTT. V and J are TRBV18 and TRBJ1-3; D might be TRBD1 (6 bases). The CDR3 covers 14 residues. Trimming left V 0 bases short and J 13 bases short, with 16 bases between. The germline V gene encodes CDR1 KGHSH and CDR2 LQKENI.

The V and J genes are TRBV2 and TRBJ1-4; D remains ambiguous. This CDR3 has 16 residues. The germline gives CDR1 SNHLY, CDR2 FYNNEI. V lost 3 bases to trimming and J lost 7 bases, with 18 bases between them. Written as DNA, the CDR3 is TGTGCCAGCAGTGATAATAATGAGGGATTAGGTGAAAAACTGTTTTTT. Protein product: CASSDNNEGLGEKLFF.

J is TRBJ2-2 and V is TRBV6-1; 8 bases fit TRBD1. The V and J ends lost 6 bases and 3 bases, in that order; junction bases with no gene match: 3. The CDR3 is made up of 14 amino acids. Germline-derived CDR1 and CDR2 are MNHNS and SASEGT. CDR3 sequence (DNA): TGTGCCAGCAGAGCGACAGGGGACACCGGGGAGCTGTTTTTT. Translated: CASRATGDTGELFF.

The chain is built from TRBV4-1 and TRBJ1-5; D perhaps matches TRBD1 (5 bases). There are 17 residues in the CDR3. Germline CDR1 reads MGHRA; CDR2 reads YSYEKL. Trimming cost V 3 bases and J 7 bases, with 22 bases left between them. The CDR3 sequence is CASSHPTGRGLPQPQHF. CDR3 nucleotide sequence: TGCGCCAGCAGCCATCCAACGGGTAGGGGATTGCCCCAGCCCCAGCATTTT.

The chain carries TRBV6-5 and TRBJ2-1, with a weak D call TRBD2 (5 bases). Germline CDR1 is MNHEY and CDR2 is SVGAGI. The CDR3 totals 15 residues. V gave up 5 bases and J gave up 4 bases, with 15 bases separating them. CDR3 nucleotide sequence: TGTGCCAGCAGTCCCCGACGGGATCCTTACAATGAGCAGTTCTTC. Translated: CASSPRRDPYNEQFF.

The chain uses TRBV5-1 and TRBJ2-7; perhaps TRBD2 as D (6 bases). CDR3 size: 15 residues. Looked up from germline, CDR1 is SGHRS and CDR2 is YFSETQ. Deletions cut 0 bases from V and 0 bases from J, with 10 bases between. In DNA form, the CDR3 reads TGCGCCAGCAGCTTGGAGGGACTCTCCTCCTACGAGCAGTACTTC. Its protein product is CASSLEGLSSYEQYF.

The chain carries TRBV4-1 and TRBJ2-1; the match to TRBD2 covers 8 bases. J lost 0 bases, V lost 1 base, and 5 bases had no gene match. The CDR3 is made up of 17 amino acids. Germline values: CDR1 MGHRA, CDR2 YSYEKL. In DNA, the CDR3 is TGCGCCAGCAGCCAAGGGCGCGGGGGGAGCTCCTACAATGAGCAGTTCTTC. Protein product: CASSQGRGGSSYNEQFF.

Here the CDR3 reads CASKGGTEAFF. CDR3 bases: TGTGCCAGCAAAGGCGGGACTGAAGCTTTCTTT. This sequence joins TRBV6-5 and TRBJ1-1, with D unresolved. CDR1 MNHEY and CDR2 SVGAGI come from the germline V gene. V was pared by 7 bases and J by 5 bases, with 8 bases between. The CDR3 is made up of 11 amino acids.

This chain links TRBV14 with TRBJ2-2; a weak D match, TRBD2 (5 bases). The CDR3 spans 17 residues. V was clipped by 4 bases and J by 5 bases, with 20 bases between them. Germline V gene lookup returns CDR1 SGHDN and CDR2 FVKESK. The CDR3 nucleotides are TGTGCCAGCAGCCCCCCGTTGGGGTGGCCGGGGACCGGGGAGCTGTTTTTT. Its translation: CASSPPLGWPGTGELFF.